Following are 18 T cell receptor beta chains from one sample sequenced in a study of neurological immune-mediated disorders. Time point of the sample: technical triplicate 2. TCRdb independently ran MiXCR on the 5' RACE reads; one entry per CDR3 protein. The sample yields under 35,000 distinct CDR3 sequences, about an eighth seen once. Sequencing was carried out using CD4+ T cells from blood. The receptors come from a female donor with HTLV-1-associated myelopathy (HAM/TSP).

This clonotype was counted ten times or more. The junction differs from germline at one of its ends, possibly a read error. The rearrangement uses TRBV5-6 and TRBJ1-5; D is undetermined. The CDR3 totals 16 residues. From germline, CDR1 is SGHDT and CDR2 YYEEEE. Written as DNA, the CDR3 is TGTGTCAGCAGCTTATATGGTAGTCCTGGGATACCGCCCCAGCATTTT. Its translation: CVSSLYGSPGIPPQHF.

Note on this clonotype: A much larger clone differs by one base, so this may be a read error. CDR3 nucleotide sequence: TGTGCCAGCAGCCGATCAACAGGGGGCCACACAGATACGCAGTATTTT. Its translation: CASSRSTGGHTDTQYF. J is TRBJ2-3 and V is TRBV4-2, with 9 bases fitting TRBD1. The CDR3 totals 16 residues. J lost 2 bases, V lost 4 bases, and 7 bases had no gene match. Germline V CDR1 and CDR2: LGHNA, YNFKEQ.

Regarding this clonotype: Germline is not matched at one junction end, which may reflect a read error. The V and J genes are TRBV20-1 and TRBJ2-5, with 11 bases fitting TRBD2. This CDR3 is 16 amino acids long. The germline CDR1 and CDR2 sequences are DFQATT and SNEGSKA (reference sequence). CDR3 sequence: CSARSPLAGGQETQHF. For the CDR3, the DNA is TGCAGTGCTAGATCCCCCTTAGCGGGGGGGCAAGAGACCCAGCACTTC.

This clonotype has at least ten counts. The chain employs TRBV4-1 and TRBJ2-3, with 11 bases lining up with TRBD1. The trim removed 4 bases at V and 4 bases at J, leaving 7 bases unmatched. This CDR3 is 16 amino acids long. Germline lookup yields CDR1 MGHRA and CDR2 YSYEKL. Written as DNA, the CDR3 is TGCGCCAGCAGCCCGGCCGGGACAGGGGGACCAGATACGCAGTATTTT. Amino acids: CASSPAGTGGPDTQYF.

In its sample, this clonotype was seen many times. This chain connects TRBV12-3 or TRBV12-4 to TRBJ1-5; D not resolved. Trimming shortened V by 6 bases and J by 0 bases, and 9 bases separated the two germline ends. This CDR3 contains 14 residues. The DNA for the CDR3 is TGTGCCAGCAGCCAATCGTATAGCAATCAGCCCCAGCATTTT. Protein sequence: CASSQSYSNQPQHF.

There are many counts of this clonotype. J is TRBJ1-5 and V is TRBV13, with TRBD1 identical over 7 bases. J gave up 5 bases and V 3 bases, and 4 bases lay outside the gene matches. This CDR3 comprises 14 residues. Per the germline V gene, CDR1 is PRHDT and CDR2 is FYEKMQ (reference sequence). CDR3 sequence: CASSLGQTYQPQHF. The CDR3 DNA reads TGTGCCAGCAGCTTGGGACAGACGTATCAGCCCCAGCATTTT.

This rearrangement joins TRBV7-3 to TRBJ2-1; D is perhaps TRBD1 (7 bases). Per germline, CDR1 SGHTA and CDR2 FQGTGA. Trimming took 3 bases from V and 1 from J, leaving 10 bases between them. This CDR3 has 15 amino acids. CDR3 nucleotides: TGTGCCAGCAGCTTGGAGGGGGCGTCCTACAATGAGCAGTTCTTC. It codes for CASSLEGASYNEQFF.

The table lists this clonotype with many counts. The chain employs TRBV6-6 and TRBJ1-3; no definite D call. The CDR3 is 12 residues long. Trimming cost V 5 bases and J 1 base, with 3 bases left between them. Per the germline V gene, CDR1 is MNHNY and CDR2 is SVGAGI (reference sequence). The CDR3 nucleotides are TGTGCCAGCAGTCCGTCTGGAAACACCATATATTTT. Residues: CASSPSGNTIYF.

This clonotype was counted ten times or more. V is TRBV20-1 and J is TRBJ2-3; D is ambiguous. Trimming pared 0 bases from V and 6 bases from J, leaving 10 bases between. The CDR3 consists of 13 residues. From germline, CDR1 is DFQATT and CDR2 SNEGSKA (reference sequence). This chain's CDR3 is CSARDLIVDTQYF. The CDR3 DNA reads as TGCAGTGCTAGAGATCTTATTGTCGATACGCAGTATTTT.

This clonotype was counted ten times or more. The V and J genes are TRBV27 and TRBJ2-3; 10 bases are shared with TRBD2. Germline V gene lookup returns CDR1 MNHEY and CDR2 SMNVEV (reference sequence). V lost 2 bases to trimming and J lost 5 bases; unmatched junction nucleotides: 1. The CDR3 contains 14 residues. This CDR3 reads CASSLGTSVDTQYF. The CDR3 DNA sequence: TGTGCCAGCAGTTTAGGGACTAGCGTAGATACGCAGTATTTT.

In this sample, this clonotype turned up many times. V is TRBV24-1 and J is TRBJ2-1; the match to TRBD1 covers 11 bases. The germline CDR1 and CDR2 sequences are KGHDR and SFDVKD. Trimming took 4 bases from V and 5 from J; bases not matched to a gene: 6. The CDR3 length is 16 residues. The CDR3 bases are TGTGCCACCAGTGACCCCGGGACAGGGGGTAACAATGAGCAGTTCTTC. This encodes CATSDPGTGGNNEQFF.

This clonotype was picked up many times. The rearrangement joins TRBV7-9 to TRBJ1-5; D perhaps matches TRBD1 (6 bases). The V end lost 4 bases, the J end lost 6 bases, and 16 bases lay between the germline ends. This CDR3 contains 15 residues. Germline V lookup: CDR1 SEHNR, CDR2 FQNEAQ (reference sequence). CDR3 DNA sequence: TGTGCCAGCAGCTCAGACGACAGGCGGGGTCAGCCCCAGCATTTT. Encoded protein: CASSSDDRRGQPQHF.

This clonotype was counted at least ten times. This chain links TRBV5-1 with TRBJ2-1, with D possibly being TRBD1 (6 bases). Germline V lookup: CDR1 SGHRS, CDR2 YFSETQ. Trimming removed 4 bases from V and 2 bases from J, with 10 bases in between. This CDR3 has 14 residues. CDR3 sequence reads: CASSQTGPYNEQFF. CDR3 DNA: TGCGCCAGCAGCCAGACAGGACCCTACAATGAGCAGTTCTTC.

This clonotype was seen at least ten times. This chain uses TRBV4-1 with TRBJ2-5; 7 bases align to TRBD1. The V gene's germline CDR1 is MGHRA and CDR2 YSYEKL. Losses at the gene ends were 1 base for V and 5 bases for J; bases not matched to a gene: 13. The CDR3 is 17 amino acids. The CDR3 sequence is CASSQATRQGPGETQYF. CDR3 in DNA: TGCGCCAGCAGCCAAGCAACCCGACAGGGCCCTGGGGAGACCCAGTACTTC.

The sample holds many counts of this clonotype. The CDR3 region is CSATQDHEKLFF. In DNA form, the CDR3 reads TGCAGTGCTACCCAGGACCATGAAAAACTGTTTTTT. This chain uses TRBV20-1 with TRBJ1-4; D not resolved. Trimming took off 4 bases at V and 6 bases at J, with 9 bases between the two ends. The V gene's germline CDR1 is DFQATT and CDR2 SNEGSKA (reference sequence). The CDR3 is 12 amino acids.

This clonotype was counted ten times or more. This chain joins TRBV13 and TRBJ2-2; 10 nucleotides align to TRBD2. The J segment lost 5 bases and the V segment lost 0 bases, leaving 3 bases of the junction unmatched. The germline CDR1 and CDR2 sequences are PRHDT and FYEKMQ (reference sequence). The CDR3 covers 16 residues. CDR3 residues: CASSLGLAGSTGELFF. The CDR3 DNA sequence: TGTGCCAGCAGCTTAGGACTAGCGGGAAGTACCGGGGAGCTGTTTTTT. Full variable domain (outside the CDR3, taken from reference TRBV13 and TRBJ2-2): AAGVIQSPRHLIKEKRETATLKCYPIPRHDTVYWYQQGPGQDPQFLISFYEKMQSDKGSIPDRFSAQQFSDYHSELNMSSLELGDSALYFCASSLGLAGSTGELFFGEGSRLTVL.

This clonotype was picked up many times. The chain combines TRBV12-3 or TRBV12-4 with TRBJ2-7; the match to TRBD2 covers 8 bases. The CDR3 is 13 residues long. Trimming cost V 6 bases and J 4 bases; bases outside gene matches: 5. The CDR3 here is CASSRGGGYEQYF. DNA for the CDR3: TGTGCCAGCAGCCGGGGGGGCGGGTACGAGCAGTACTTC.

This clonotype was recorded at least ten times. V gene TRBV23-1 combines with J gene TRBJ1-5; TRBD1 agrees at 12 bases. TRBV23-1 is an ORF for which the function is uncertain. The CDR3 consists of 17 residues. The trim removed 3 bases at V and 2 bases at J, leaving 5 bases unmatched. CDR3 loop: CASSHPGQGAGNQPQHF. In nucleotides, the CDR3 is TGCGCCAGCAGTCATCCGGGACAGGGGGCCGGCAATCAGCCCCAGCATTTT.